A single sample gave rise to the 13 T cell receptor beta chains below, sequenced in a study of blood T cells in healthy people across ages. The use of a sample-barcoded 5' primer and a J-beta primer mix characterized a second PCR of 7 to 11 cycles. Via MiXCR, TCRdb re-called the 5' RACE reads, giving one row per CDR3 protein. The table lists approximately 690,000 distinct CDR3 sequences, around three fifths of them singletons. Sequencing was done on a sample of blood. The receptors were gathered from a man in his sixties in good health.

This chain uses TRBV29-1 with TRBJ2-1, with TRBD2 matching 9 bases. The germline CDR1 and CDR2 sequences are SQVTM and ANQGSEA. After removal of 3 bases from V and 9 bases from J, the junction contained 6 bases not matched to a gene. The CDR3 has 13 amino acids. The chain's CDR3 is CSVEGSGGGEQFF. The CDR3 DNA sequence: TGCAGCGTTGAGGGTAGCGGGGGTGGTGAGCAGTTCTTC.

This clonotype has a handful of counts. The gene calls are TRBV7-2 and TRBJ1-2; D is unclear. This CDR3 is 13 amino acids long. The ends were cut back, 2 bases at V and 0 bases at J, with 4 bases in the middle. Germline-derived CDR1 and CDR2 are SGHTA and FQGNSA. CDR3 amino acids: CASSLSSNYGYTF. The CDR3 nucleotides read TGTGCCAGCAGCTTATCCTCTAACTATGGCTACACCTTC.

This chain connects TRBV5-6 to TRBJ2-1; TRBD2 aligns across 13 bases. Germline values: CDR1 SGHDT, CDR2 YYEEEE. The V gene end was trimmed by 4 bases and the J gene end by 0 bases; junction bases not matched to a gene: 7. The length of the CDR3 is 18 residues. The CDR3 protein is CASSPGLAGSSSYNEQFF. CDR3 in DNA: TGTGCCAGCAGCCCGGGACTAGCGGGGAGCAGCTCCTACAATGAGCAGTTCTTC.

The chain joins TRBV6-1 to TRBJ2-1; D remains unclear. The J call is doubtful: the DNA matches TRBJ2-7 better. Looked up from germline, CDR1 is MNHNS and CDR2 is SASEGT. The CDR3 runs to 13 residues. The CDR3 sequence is CASSESGDYEQYF. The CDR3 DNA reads TGTGCCAGCAGTGAGTCAGGAGACTACGAGCAGTACTTC.

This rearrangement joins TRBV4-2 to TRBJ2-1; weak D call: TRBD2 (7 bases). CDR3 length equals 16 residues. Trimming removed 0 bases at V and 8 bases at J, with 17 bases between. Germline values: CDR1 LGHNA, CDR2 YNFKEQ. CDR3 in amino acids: CASSQDGGGAFDEQFF. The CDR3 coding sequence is TGTGCCAGCAGCCAAGATGGGGGGGGGGCTTTTGATGAGCAGTTCTTC.

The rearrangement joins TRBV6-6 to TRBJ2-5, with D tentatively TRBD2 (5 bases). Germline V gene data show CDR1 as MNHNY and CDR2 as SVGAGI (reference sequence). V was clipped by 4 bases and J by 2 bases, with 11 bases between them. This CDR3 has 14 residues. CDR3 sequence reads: CASSSQPGQETQYF. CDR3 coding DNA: TGTGCCAGCAGTTCTCAGCCGGGGCAAGAGACCCAGTACTTC.

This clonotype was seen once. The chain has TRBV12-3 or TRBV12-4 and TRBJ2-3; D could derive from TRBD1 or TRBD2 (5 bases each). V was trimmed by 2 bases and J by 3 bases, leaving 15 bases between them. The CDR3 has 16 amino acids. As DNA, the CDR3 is TGTGCCAGCAGTTTACAGCCCCCGGGGACGACAGATACGCAGTATTTT. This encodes CASSLQPPGTTDTQYF.

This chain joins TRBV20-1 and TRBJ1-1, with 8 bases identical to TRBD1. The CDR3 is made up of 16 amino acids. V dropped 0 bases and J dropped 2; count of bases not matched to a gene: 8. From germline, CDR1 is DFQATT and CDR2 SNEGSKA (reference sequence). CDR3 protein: CSARDPGGRGNTEAFF. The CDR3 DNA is TGCAGTGCTAGAGATCCAGGGGGCAGGGGAAACACTGAAGCTTTCTTT.

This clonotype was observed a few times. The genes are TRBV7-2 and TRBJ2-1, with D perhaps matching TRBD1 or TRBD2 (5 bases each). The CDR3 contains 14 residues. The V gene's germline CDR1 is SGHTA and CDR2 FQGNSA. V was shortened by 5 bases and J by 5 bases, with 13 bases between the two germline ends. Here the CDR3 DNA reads TGTGCCAGCAGCGTCTTCCGGGACGACAATGAGCAGTTCTTC. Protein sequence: CASSVFRDDNEQFF.

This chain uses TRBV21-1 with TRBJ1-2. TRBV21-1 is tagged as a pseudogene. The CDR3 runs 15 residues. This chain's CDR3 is CATLTLFGTNYGYTF. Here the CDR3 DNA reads TGTGCCACGCTCACCCTTTTCGGAACTAACTATGGCTACACCTTC.

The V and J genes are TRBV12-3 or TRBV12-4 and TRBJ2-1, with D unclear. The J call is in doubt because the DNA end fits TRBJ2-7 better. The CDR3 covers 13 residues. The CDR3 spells CASSFSGLREQYF. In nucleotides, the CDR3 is TGTGCCAGCAGTTTTAGTGGGTTACGGGAGCAGTACTTC.

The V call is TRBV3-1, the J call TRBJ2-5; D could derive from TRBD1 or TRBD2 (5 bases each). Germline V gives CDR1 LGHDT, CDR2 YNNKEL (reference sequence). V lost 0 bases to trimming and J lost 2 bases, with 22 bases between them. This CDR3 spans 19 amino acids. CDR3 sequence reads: CASSQDMGQWGEGQETQYF. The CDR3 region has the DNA TGTGCCAGCAGCCAAGATATGGGCCAATGGGGCGAGGGGCAAGAGACCCAGTACTTC.

CDR3 protein: CASSPAAGGQGQYF. DNA of the CDR3: TGTGCCAGCAGTCCTGCCGCGGGGGGGCAGGGGCAGTACTTC. This rearrangement joins TRBV6-5 to TRBJ2-5; 9 bases align to TRBD2. Unmatched junction bases numbered 12, after V lost 5 bases and J lost 11 bases. There are 14 residues in the CDR3. CDR1 is MNHEY and CDR2 is SVGAGI in the germline V gene.